The entry below gives a single TCR beta chain sequence along with its context. The sample is drawn from a study of PD-L1 blockade in urothelial cancer. About the research overall: Males with bladder-origin urothelial cancer constituted about 90% of the 29 patients. Earlier, patients had received 0 to 3 chemotherapy regimens.

The time point is: pretreatment peripheral blood. Generated by immunoSEQ multiplex PCR, the TCRdb table keeps only in-frame clones and is missing some. The sample includes approximately 55,000 clones, about 86% seen only once; the top ten take roughly 22%. In germline, CDR1 is MNHNS, CDR2 SASEGT. Trimming cost V 1 base and J 2 bases, with 11 bases left between them. CDR3 size: 15 residues. This TCR derives from a man in his 60s with urothelial cancer. V gene TRBV6-1 combines with J gene TRBJ2-5; no clear D gene. This sample comprised PBMCs, obtained around atezolizumab (anti-PD-L1) treatment. The CDR3 here is CASSEGVKEQETQYF. The DNA of the CDR3 is TGTGCCAGCAGTGAAGGGGTAAAGGAGCAAGAGACCCAGTACTTC.